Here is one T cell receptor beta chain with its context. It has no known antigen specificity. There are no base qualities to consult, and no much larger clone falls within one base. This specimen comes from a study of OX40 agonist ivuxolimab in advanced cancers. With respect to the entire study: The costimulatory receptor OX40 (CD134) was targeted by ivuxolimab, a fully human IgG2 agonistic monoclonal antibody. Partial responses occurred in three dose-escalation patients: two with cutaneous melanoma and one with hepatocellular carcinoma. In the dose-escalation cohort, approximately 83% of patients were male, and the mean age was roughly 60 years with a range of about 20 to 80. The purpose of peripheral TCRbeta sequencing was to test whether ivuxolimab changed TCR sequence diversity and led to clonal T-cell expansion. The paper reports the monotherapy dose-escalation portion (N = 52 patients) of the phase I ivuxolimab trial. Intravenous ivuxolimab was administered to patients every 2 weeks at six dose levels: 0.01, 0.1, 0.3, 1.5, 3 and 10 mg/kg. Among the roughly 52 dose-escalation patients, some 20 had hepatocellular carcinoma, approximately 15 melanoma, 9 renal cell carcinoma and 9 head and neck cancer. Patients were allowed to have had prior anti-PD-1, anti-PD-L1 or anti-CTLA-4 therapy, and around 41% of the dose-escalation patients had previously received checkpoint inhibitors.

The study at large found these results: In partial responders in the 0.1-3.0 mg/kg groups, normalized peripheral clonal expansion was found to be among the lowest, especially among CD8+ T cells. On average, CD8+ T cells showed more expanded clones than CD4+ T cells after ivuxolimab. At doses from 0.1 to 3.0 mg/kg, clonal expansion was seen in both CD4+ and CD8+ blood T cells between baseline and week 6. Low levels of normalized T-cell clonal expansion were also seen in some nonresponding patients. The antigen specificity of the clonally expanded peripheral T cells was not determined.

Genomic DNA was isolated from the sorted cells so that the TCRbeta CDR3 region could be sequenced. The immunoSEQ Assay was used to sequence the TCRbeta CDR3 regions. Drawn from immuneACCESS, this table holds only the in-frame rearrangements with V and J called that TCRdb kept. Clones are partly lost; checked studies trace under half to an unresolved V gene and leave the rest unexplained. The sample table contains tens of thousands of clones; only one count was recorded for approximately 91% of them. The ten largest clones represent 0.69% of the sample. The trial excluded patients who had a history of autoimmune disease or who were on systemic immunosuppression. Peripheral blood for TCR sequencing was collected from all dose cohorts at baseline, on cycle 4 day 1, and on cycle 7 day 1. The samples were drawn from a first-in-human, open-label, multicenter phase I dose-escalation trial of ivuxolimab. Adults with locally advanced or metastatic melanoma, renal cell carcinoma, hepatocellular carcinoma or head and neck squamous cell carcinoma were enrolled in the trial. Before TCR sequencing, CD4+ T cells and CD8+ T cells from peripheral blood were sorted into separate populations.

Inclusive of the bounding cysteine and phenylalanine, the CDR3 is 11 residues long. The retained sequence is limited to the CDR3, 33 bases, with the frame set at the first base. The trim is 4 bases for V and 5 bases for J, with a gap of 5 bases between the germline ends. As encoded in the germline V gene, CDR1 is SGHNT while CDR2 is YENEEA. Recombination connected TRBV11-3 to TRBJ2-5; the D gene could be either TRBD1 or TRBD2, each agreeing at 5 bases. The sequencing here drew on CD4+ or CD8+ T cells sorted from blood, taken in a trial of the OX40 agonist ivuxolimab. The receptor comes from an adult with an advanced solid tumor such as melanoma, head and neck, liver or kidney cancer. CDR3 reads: CASSWGETQYF. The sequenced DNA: TGTGCCAGCAGCTGGGGGGAGACCCAGTACTTC.